The entry below gives a single T cell receptor beta chain sequence along with its context. Antigen: not known. The source of the sample is a study of breast tumors, draining lymph nodes, adjacent tissues. Findings and limits, study-wide: Tumor TCR diversity was below lymph nodes but above nontumor tissue. Findings are consistent with lymph node origin and intratumoral expansion of most tumor T cells. The lymph node origin of tumor T cells was framed as consistent with a hypothesis, not demonstrated. Compared with basal-like, luminal-like tumors shared significantly more repertoire with nontumor tissue.

TCRdb called the multiplex PCR reads again in MiXCR, with one record for every CDR3 protein. Among under 250,000 distinct CDR3 sequences listed, around 32% were seen once. Germline CDR1 WSHSY, CDR2 SAAADI. There are 12 residues in the CDR3. The germline V and J ends were trimmed by 2 bases and 8 bases, with 6 bases remaining between them. Samples came from axillary lymph nodes draining the breast cancer. This sequence joins TRBV10-2 and TRBJ2-2; D gene unclear. Sequencing used axillary lymph node tissue. The origin of this receptor is a female donor with breast cancer. Some clones in this sample may be carry-over from other donors' samples. The CDR3 spells CASSETQGELFF. Here the CDR3 DNA reads TGCGCCAGCAGTGAGACACAGGGGGAGCTGTTTTTT.